This T cell receptor beta chain was recovered during a study of T cells after somatic rescue of genetic block. The CDR3 loop spans 15 amino acids. The V end lost 1 base, the J end lost 4 bases, and 13 bases lay between the germline ends. Germline loops: CDR1 MNHNS, CDR2 SASEGT. This clone was detected a few times. The method was immunoSEQ multiplex PCR; TCRdb's version includes in-frame clones alone and lacks a portion of them. There are about 72,000 clones in the sample; about nine tenths occur only once, and 2.8% lies in the top ten. The TCR was taken from a man aged 30 to 39. This rearrangement joins TRBV6-1 to TRBJ1-2; possible D gene TRBD1, 5 bases. Sequencing was performed on peripheral blood mononuclear cells (PBMCs). CDR3 loop: CASSEVGVSVYGYTF. Written as DNA, the CDR3 is TGTGCCAGCAGTGAAGTGGGGGTGTCGGTCTATGGCTACACCTTC.